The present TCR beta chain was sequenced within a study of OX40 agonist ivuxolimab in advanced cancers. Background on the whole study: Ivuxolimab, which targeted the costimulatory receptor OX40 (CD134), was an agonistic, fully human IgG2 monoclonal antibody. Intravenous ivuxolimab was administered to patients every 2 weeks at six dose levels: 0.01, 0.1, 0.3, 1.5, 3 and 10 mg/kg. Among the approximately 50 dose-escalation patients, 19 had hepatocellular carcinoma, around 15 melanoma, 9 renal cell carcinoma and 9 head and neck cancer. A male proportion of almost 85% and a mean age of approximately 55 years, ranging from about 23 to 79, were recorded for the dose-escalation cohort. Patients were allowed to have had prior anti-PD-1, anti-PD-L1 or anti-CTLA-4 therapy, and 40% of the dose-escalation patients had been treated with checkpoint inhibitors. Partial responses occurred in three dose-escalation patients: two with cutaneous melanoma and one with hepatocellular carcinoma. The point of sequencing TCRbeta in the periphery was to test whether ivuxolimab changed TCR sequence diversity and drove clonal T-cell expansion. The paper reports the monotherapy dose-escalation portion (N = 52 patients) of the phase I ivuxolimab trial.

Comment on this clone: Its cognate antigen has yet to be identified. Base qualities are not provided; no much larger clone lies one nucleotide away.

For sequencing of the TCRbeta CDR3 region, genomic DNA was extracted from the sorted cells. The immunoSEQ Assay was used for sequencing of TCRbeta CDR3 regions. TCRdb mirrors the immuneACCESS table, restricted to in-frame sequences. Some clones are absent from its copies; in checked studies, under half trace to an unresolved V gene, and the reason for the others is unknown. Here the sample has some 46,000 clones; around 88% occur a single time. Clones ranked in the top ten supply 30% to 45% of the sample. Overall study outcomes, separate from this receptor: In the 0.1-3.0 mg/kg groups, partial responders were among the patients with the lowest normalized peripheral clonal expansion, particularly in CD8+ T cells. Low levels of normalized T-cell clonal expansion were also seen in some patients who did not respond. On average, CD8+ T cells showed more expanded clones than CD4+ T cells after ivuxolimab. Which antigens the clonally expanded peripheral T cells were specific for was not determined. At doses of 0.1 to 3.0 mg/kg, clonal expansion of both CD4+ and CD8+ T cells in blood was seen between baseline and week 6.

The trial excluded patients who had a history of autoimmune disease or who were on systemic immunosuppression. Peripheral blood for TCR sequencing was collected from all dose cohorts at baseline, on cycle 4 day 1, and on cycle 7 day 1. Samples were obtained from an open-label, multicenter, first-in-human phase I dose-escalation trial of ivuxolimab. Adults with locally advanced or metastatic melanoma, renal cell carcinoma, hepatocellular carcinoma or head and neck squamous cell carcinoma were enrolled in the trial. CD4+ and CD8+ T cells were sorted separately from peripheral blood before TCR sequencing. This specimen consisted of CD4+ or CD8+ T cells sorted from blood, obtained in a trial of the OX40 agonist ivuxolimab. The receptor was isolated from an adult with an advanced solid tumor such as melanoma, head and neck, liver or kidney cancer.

The CDR3 loop reads CAWSRTSGAWTYEQYF. The nucleotide sequence reads TGTGCCTGGAGTCGGACTAGCGGGGCCTGGACCTACGAGCAGTACTTC. This receptor chain uses TRBV30 and TRBJ2-7; 12 nucleotides in the junction match TRBD2. At the junction V is shortened by 2 bases and J by 2 bases; bases outside the gene matches: 7. Reading the germline V gene (reference sequence) gives CDR1 GTSNPN and CDR2 SVGIG. From the cysteine through the phenylalanine, the CDR3 covers 16 amino acids. The only DNA kept is the CDR3, 48 bases in frame from the first base.